This is a list of T cell receptor beta chains from one sample in a study of CD8 T cells in ankylosing spondylitis. TCRdb re-called the 5' RACE reads through MiXCR, storing one row per CDR3 protein. The sample lists 310,000 or so distinct CDR3 sequences, approximately 20% occurring once. Sequenced input: blood, either unsorted or a sorted T cell fraction (not recorded which). The receptors stem from a male donor with ankylosing spondylitis or in good health (not recorded which). The CDR3 runs from the conserved cysteine through the conserved F or W. A D gene is named only where the DNA matches it firmly. Clone size is stated in some rows and not others, as once, few, many or a class when expanded.

abundance: few
d_gene: NA
v_gene: TRBV12-3/TRBV12-4
j_gene: TRBJ2-5
len: 12
CDR3aa: CASSLFGRTQYF
CDR3nt: TGTGCCAGCAGTTTATTTGGGCGGACCCAGTACTTC

abundance: NA
d_gene: TRBD2
v_gene: TRBV6-4
j_gene: TRBJ2-3
len: 13
CDR3aa: CASSDSLSGSRYF
CDR3nt: TGTGCCAGCAGTGACTCTTTAAGCGGGAGCAGGTATTTT

abundance: few
d_gene: NA
v_gene: TRBV12-3/TRBV12-4
j_gene: TRBJ2-2
len: 12
CDR3aa: CAIPGGTGELFF
CDR3nt: TGTGCCATCCCCGGCGGCACCGGGGAGCTGTTTTTT

abundance: NA
d_gene: NA
v_gene: TRBV20-1
j_gene: TRBJ2-1
len: 16
CDR3aa: CSARDEGGYSYNEQFF
CDR3nt: TGCAGTGCTAGAGACGAGGGGGGGTACTCCTACAATGAGCAGTTCTTC

abundance: few
d_gene: NA
v_gene: TRBV10-3
j_gene: TRBJ2-1
len: 15
CDR3aa: CAISEWARADNEQFF
CDR3nt: TGTGCCATCAGTGAGTGGGCTAGGGCCGACAATGAGCAGTTCTTC

abundance: NA
d_gene: NA
v_gene: TRBV28
j_gene: TRBJ1-5
len: 12
CDR3aa: CASSNRYQPQHF
CDR3nt: TGTGCCAGCAGTAATAGATATCAGCCCCAGCATTTT

abundance: NA
d_gene: TRBD2
v_gene: TRBV20-1
j_gene: TRBJ2-5
len: 14
CDR3aa: CSARGASGRETQYF
CDR3nt: TGCAGTGCTAGAGGGGCTAGCGGTAGAGAGACCCAGTACTTC

abundance: few
d_gene: TRBD2
v_gene: TRBV5-1
j_gene: TRBJ2-5
len: 15
CDR3aa: CASSPWRGNQETQYF
CDR3nt: TGCGCCAGCAGCCCTTGGCGGGGGAACCAAGAGACCCAGTACTTC

abundance: NA
d_gene: NA
v_gene: TRBV28
j_gene: TRBJ2-5
len: 14
CDR3aa: CASSALQGVETQYF
CDR3nt: TGTGCCAGCAGTGCGTTACAGGGTGTGGAGACCCAGTACTTC

abundance: few
d_gene: NA
v_gene: TRBV20-1
j_gene: TRBJ2-3
len: 15
CDR3aa: CSARDRVVATDTQYF
CDR3nt: TGCAGTGCTAGAGATAGAGTGGTAGCAACAGATACGCAGTATTTT

abundance: few
d_gene: TRBD2
v_gene: TRBV10-3
j_gene: TRBJ2-2
len: 16
CDR3aa: CAIKEEGLGDTGELFF
CDR3nt: TGTGCCATCAAGGAAGAAGGACTAGGAGACACCGGGGAGCTGTTTTTT

abundance: many
d_gene: NA
v_gene: TRBV28
j_gene: TRBJ1-5
len: 12
CDR3aa: CASTTGNQPQHF
CDR3nt: TGTGCCAGCACGACAGGCAATCAGCCCCAGCATTTT

abundance: few
d_gene: TRBD2
v_gene: TRBV27
j_gene: TRBJ2-1
len: 16
CDR3aa: CASSLITSGRPNEQFF
CDR3nt: TGTGCCAGCAGTTTGATAACTAGCGGGCGGCCCAATGAGCAGTTCTTC

abundance: NA
d_gene: TRBD1
v_gene: TRBV7-2
j_gene: TRBJ2-1
len: 15
CDR3aa: CASSLRDRGINEQFF
CDR3nt: TGTGCCAGCAGCCTCCGGGACAGGGGGATCAATGAGCAGTTCTTC

abundance: few
d_gene: NA
v_gene: TRBV6-6
j_gene: TRBJ1-2
len: 13
CDR3aa: CASSSGAEYGYTF
CDR3nt: TGTGCCAGCAGTTCGGGGGCCGAGTATGGCTACACCTTC

abundance: NA
d_gene: NA
v_gene: TRBV14
j_gene: TRBJ2-5
len: 16
CDR3aa: CASSQGSLTSQETQYF
CDR3nt: TGTGCCAGCAGCCAAGGCTCCCTCACCAGCCAAGAGACCCAGTACTTC

abundance: many
d_gene: TRBD1
v_gene: TRBV20-1
j_gene: TRBJ1-1
len: 14
CDR3aa: CSAKAGQPNTEAFF
CDR3nt: TGCAGTGCCAAGGCGGGACAGCCGAACACTGAAGCTTTCTTT

abundance: NA
d_gene: NA
v_gene: TRBV29-1
j_gene: TRBJ2-5
len: 15
CDR3aa: CSVSRTNPYQETQYF
CDR3nt: TGCAGCGTTTCTAGGACTAACCCTTACCAAGAGACCCAGTACTTC

abundance: few
d_gene: NA
v_gene: TRBV9
j_gene: TRBJ2-3
len: 15
CDR3aa: CASSPTTRSTDTQYF
CDR3nt: TGTGCCAGCAGCCCTACAACTCGGAGCACAGATACGCAGTATTTT

abundance: once
d_gene: NA
v_gene: TRBV12-3/TRBV12-4
j_gene: TRBJ1-1
len: 14
CDR3aa: CASGIRGGGTEAFF
CDR3nt: TGTGCCAGCGGAATCAGGGGAGGAGGCACTGAAGCTTTCTTT

abundance: NA
d_gene: NA
v_gene: TRBV20-1
j_gene: TRBJ2-1
len: 11
CDR3aa: CSARRNNEQFF
CDR3nt: TGCAGTGCTAGACGGAACAATGAGCAGTTCTTC

abundance: few
d_gene: NA
v_gene: TRBV6-1
j_gene: TRBJ2-3
len: 15
CDR3aa: CASSLDWGSTDTQYF
CDR3nt: TGTGCCAGCAGCCTTGATTGGGGGAGCACAGATACGCAGTATTTT

abundance: NA
d_gene: NA
v_gene: TRBV6-5
j_gene: TRBJ1-1
len: 14
CDR3aa: CASSFRGTNTEAFF
CDR3nt: TGTGCCAGCAGTTTCCGAGGCACGAACACTGAAGCTTTCTTT

abundance: NA
d_gene: NA
v_gene: TRBV12-3/TRBV12-4
j_gene: TRBJ2-1
len: 11
CDR3aa: CATLSINEQFF
CDR3nt: TGTGCCACCCTAAGCATAAATGAGCAGTTCTTC

abundance: few
d_gene: NA
v_gene: TRBV28
j_gene: TRBJ2-3
len: 15
CDR3aa: CASSLVSKFTDTQYF
CDR3nt: TGTGCCAGCAGTTTAGTTTCCAAATTCACAGATACGCAGTATTTT

abundance: NA
d_gene: NA
v_gene: TRBV5-1
j_gene: TRBJ1-1
len: 14
CDR3aa: CASSLQFWGTEAFF
CDR3nt: TGCGCCAGCAGCTTACAGTTTTGGGGCACTGAAGCTTTCTTT

abundance: NA
d_gene: TRBD2
v_gene: TRBV6-2/TRBV6-3
j_gene: TRBJ2-1
len: 18
CDR3aa: CASRARLAGESHYNEQFF
CDR3nt: TGTGCCAGCAGGGCCCGACTAGCGGGAGAAAGTCACTACAATGAGCAGTTCTTC

abundance: once
d_gene: TRBD2
v_gene: TRBV7-9
j_gene: TRBJ2-3
len: 12
CDR3aa: CYCAGGTDTQYF
CDR3nt: TGTTACTGCGCCGGGGGGACAGATACGCAGTATTTT

abundance: once
d_gene: NA
v_gene: TRBV12-3/TRBV12-4
j_gene: TRBJ2-5
len: 14
CDR3aa: CASSQGGRSETQYF
CDR3nt: TGTGCCAGCAGTCAGGGGGGCAGGTCAGAGACCCAGTACTTC

abundance: few
d_gene: NA
v_gene: TRBV28
j_gene: TRBJ1-1
len: 15
CDR3aa: CASSLLYTGNTEAFF
CDR3nt: TGTGCCAGCAGTTTACTATATACAGGGAACACTGAAGCTTTCTTT

abundance: few
d_gene: NA
v_gene: TRBV5-4
j_gene: TRBJ1-3
len: 15
CDR3aa: CASSILQGSGNTIYF
CDR3nt: TGTGCCAGCAGCATACTACAGGGATCTGGAAACACCATATATTTT

abundance: few
d_gene: TRBD1
v_gene: TRBV5-1
j_gene: TRBJ2-4
len: 15
CDR3aa: CASSPTGTGENIQYF
CDR3nt: TGCGCCAGCAGCCCCACCGGGACAGGAGAGAACATTCAGTACTTC

abundance: many
d_gene: TRBD2
v_gene: TRBV7-3
j_gene: TRBJ2-1
len: 15
CDR3aa: CASSPLAGGPGEQFF
CDR3nt: TGTGCCAGCAGCCCACTAGCGGGAGGGCCCGGGGAGCAGTTCTTC

abundance: NA
d_gene: NA
v_gene: TRBV6-4
j_gene: TRBJ1-5
len: 11
CDR3aa: CASSGAQPQHF
CDR3nt: TGTGCCAGCAGTGGCGCTCAGCCCCAGCATTTT

abundance: many
d_gene: TRBD2
v_gene: TRBV4-1
j_gene: TRBJ2-1
len: 19
CDR3aa: CASSQAAPGTSGNHNEQFF
CDR3nt: TGCGCCAGCAGCCAAGCTGCGCCAGGGACTAGCGGGAACCACAATGAGCAGTTCTTC

abundance: few
d_gene: TRBD1
v_gene: TRBV12-3/TRBV12-4
j_gene: TRBJ2-1
len: 15
CDR3aa: CASSSPGQIRNEQFF
CDR3nt: TGTGCCAGCAGTTCACCGGGACAGATAAGGAATGAGCAGTTCTTC

abundance: NA
d_gene: NA
v_gene: TRBV12-2
j_gene: TRBJ1-5
len: 15
CDR3aa: CASRLCRDCNQPQHF
CDR3nt: TGTGCAAGTCGCTTATGCCGGGACTGCAATCAGCCCCAGCATTTT

abundance: NA
d_gene: NA
v_gene: TRBV7-2
j_gene: TRBJ2-2
len: 15
CDR3aa: CASRGWATGPGELFF
CDR3nt: TGTGCCAGCAGGGGTTGGGCAACAGGCCCGGGGGAGCTGTTTTTT

abundance: NA
d_gene: NA
v_gene: TRBV5-1
j_gene: TRBJ2-2
len: 13
CDR3aa: CASSSDVTGELFF
CDR3nt: TGCGCCAGCAGCTCGGACGTCACCGGGGAGCTGTTTTTT

abundance: NA
d_gene: NA
v_gene: TRBV15
j_gene: TRBJ1-5
len: 15
CDR3aa: CATSRVQGGNQPQHF
CDR3nt: TGTGCCACCAGCAGAGTCCAGGGTGGCAATCAGCCCCAGCATTTT

abundance: NA
d_gene: TRBD2
v_gene: TRBV6-5
j_gene: TRBJ2-1
len: 14
CDR3aa: CASSSHSGSDEQFF
CDR3nt: TGTGCCAGCAGTTCCCATAGCGGGAGCGATGAGCAGTTCTTC

abundance: NA
d_gene: TRBD2
v_gene: TRBV5-4
j_gene: TRBJ2-1
len: 15
CDR3aa: CASSPRTSGVNEQFF
CDR3nt: TGTGCCAGCAGCCCAAGGACTAGCGGGGTAAATGAGCAGTTCTTC

abundance: NA
d_gene: NA
v_gene: TRBV7-2
j_gene: TRBJ1-5
len: 14
CDR3aa: CASSVRGSNQPQHF
CDR3nt: TGTGCCAGCAGCGTAAGGGGGAGCAATCAGCCCCAGCATTTT

abundance: NA
d_gene: NA
v_gene: TRBV15
j_gene: TRBJ1-1
len: 16
CDR3aa: CATSMVQSRGVTEAFF
CDR3nt: TGTGCCACCAGCATGGTACAGAGTCGTGGTGTCACTGAAGCTTTCTTT

abundance: NA
d_gene: NA
v_gene: TRBV29-1
j_gene: TRBJ2-5
len: 12
CDR3aa: CSVADSRETQYF
CDR3nt: TGCAGCGTCGCGGACAGTAGGGAGACCCAGTACTTC

abundance: many
d_gene: NA
v_gene: TRBV5-1
j_gene: TRBJ1-6
len: 16
CDR3aa: CASSTTGHSYNSPLHF
CDR3nt: TGCGCCAGCAGCACTACAGGGCACTCCTATAATTCACCCCTCCACTTT

abundance: many
d_gene: NA
v_gene: TRBV28
j_gene: TRBJ2-4
len: 17
CDR3aa: CASSFLWTGGPKNIQYF
CDR3nt: TGTGCCAGCAGTTTCCTATGGACAGGAGGGCCCAAAAACATTCAGTACTTC

abundance: many
d_gene: TRBD2
v_gene: TRBV20-1
j_gene: TRBJ2-3
len: 15
CDR3aa: CSARVASGSTDTQYF
CDR3nt: TGCAGTGCTCGCGTGGCTAGCGGGAGCACAGATACGCAGTATTTT